One and the same sample provided the 20 T cell receptor beta chains below, sequenced in a study of CD8 T cells in Susac syndrome. Roughly 0.5 to 1 ug RNA was reverse transcribed with random hexamers. TCRdb redid the calling of the immunoSEQ multiplex PCR reads with MiXCR, one entry per CDR3 protein. The profile shows hundreds of thousands of distinct CDR3 sequences, around 85% of them singletons. Sequencing used CD8+ T cells from PBMCs. The source of these receptors is a human donor with multiple sclerosis.

Only a few counts were recorded for this clonotype. This chain uses TRBV7-9 with TRBJ1-1; D gene uncertain. This CDR3 region has 17 residues. The germline CDR1 and CDR2 sequences are SEHNR and FQNEAQ (reference sequence). Trimming shortened V by 5 bases and J by 4 bases, and 23 bases separated the two germline ends. As DNA, the CDR3 is TGTGCCAGCAGCCCAGATCGGGTAGGTGAGACAAGCACTGAAGCTTTCTTT. Translated, it gives CASSPDRVGETSTEAFF.

This clonotype appeared once. This chain uses TRBV7-6 with TRBJ2-5; D is perhaps TRBD2 (6 bases). V was shortened by 3 bases and J by 4 bases, with 24 bases between the two germline ends. The CDR3 has 18 residues. Looked up from germline, CDR1 is SGHVS and CDR2 is FNYEAQ. Here the CDR3 reads CASSFNPAVAAHLETQYF. DNA of the CDR3: TGTGCCAGCAGCTTCAACCCGGCTGTAGCGGCCCACCTAGAGACCCAGTACTTC.

This chain's CDR3 is CASSPPQGSDTQYF. In nucleotides, the CDR3 is TGTGCCAGCTCACCACCTCAGGGGTCAGATACGCAGTATTTT. The chain carries TRBV18 and TRBJ2-3; TRBD1 is a possible D gene (6 bases). V shed 0 bases and J shed 4 bases, with 8 bases lying between them. The CDR3 runs 14 residues. Germline V lookup: CDR1 KGHSH, CDR2 LQKENI. Filled out from reference TRBV18 and TRBJ2-3, the complete variable domain reads NAGVMQNPRHLVRRRGQEARLRCSPMKGHSHVYWYRQLPEEGLKFMVYLQKENIIDESGMPKERFSAEFPKEGPSILRIQQVVRGDSAAYFCASSPPQGSDTQYFGPGTRLTVL.

The V call is TRBV27, the J call TRBJ1-3, with a weak D call TRBD1 (5 bases). The V and J ends lost 2 bases and 5 bases respectively, with 13 bases between them. The CDR3 sequence is 15 residues long. Germline V gene sequence: CDR1 MNHEY, CDR2 SMNVEV (reference sequence). The CDR3, as DNA: TGTGCCAGCAGTTTACGGGGGGAAAGTCGAAACACCATATATTTT. Encoded protein: CASSLRGESRNTIYF.

This chain connects TRBV4-1 to TRBJ1-6; D is ambiguous. The V end lost 0 bases, the J end lost 2 bases, and 8 bases lay between the germline ends. CDR3 length equals 16 residues. From germline, CDR1 is MGHRA and CDR2 YSYEKL. In DNA form, the CDR3 reads TGCGCCAGCAGCCAAGACCTGGCGGCCTATAATTCACCCCTCCACTTT. It encodes CASSQDLAAYNSPLHF.

This chain connects TRBV27 to TRBJ2-7; D call uncertain. From germline, CDR1 is MNHEY and CDR2 SMNVEV (reference sequence). The ends were cut back, 5 bases at V and 1 base at J, with 18 bases in the middle. CDR3 length equals 16 residues. CDR3 amino acids: CASSPRIGPTSYEQYF. CDR3 nucleotides: TGTGCCAGCAGTCCCCGAATAGGGCCTACATCCTACGAGCAGTACTTC.

The chain joins TRBV4-1 to TRBJ2-1, with 11 bases aligning to TRBD2. Germline values: CDR1 MGHRA, CDR2 YSYEKL. V lost 3 bases and J lost 6; bases outside the gene matches: 7. This CDR3 has 16 residues. The CDR3 region has the DNA TGCGCCAGCAGCCAGACACTAGCGGGAGAAACCAATGAGCAGTTCTTC. Its protein product is CASSQTLAGETNEQFF.

The table lists this clonotype with a few counts. J is TRBJ1-5 and V is TRBV6-1; D remains unclear. Germline V gene lookup returns CDR1 MNHNS and CDR2 SASEGT. The V gene lost 6 bases and the J gene lost 11 bases, with 17 bases spanning the gap. CDR3 length equals 13 residues. The CDR3 bases are TGTGCCAGCAGGGACCCCGGTCCCGGGACCCAGCATTTT. It codes for CASRDPGPGTQHF.

The V gene is TRBV30, the J gene TRBJ1-1; D is uncertain. This CDR3 has 13 residues. Trimming cost V 3 bases and J 0 bases, with 8 bases left between them. In germline, CDR1 is GTSNPN, CDR2 SVGIG (reference sequence). CDR3 amino acids: CAWRPVMNTEAFF. The CDR3 DNA is TGTGCCTGGAGGCCCGTTATGAACACTGAAGCTTTCTTT. Filled out from reference TRBV30 and TRBJ1-1, the complete variable domain reads SQTIHQWPATLVQPVGSPLSLECTVEGTSNPNLYWYRQAAGRGLQLLFYSVGIGQISSEVPQNLSASRPQDRQFILSSKKLLLSDSGFYLCAWRPVMNTEAFFGQGTRLTVV.

The CDR3 reads CASSQVRTGTYEQYF. The CDR3 DNA reads as TGCGCCAGCAGCCAAGTCAGGACAGGGACCTACGAGCAGTACTTC. The chain carries TRBV4-1 and TRBJ2-7; TRBD1 agrees at 8 bases. CDR1 is MGHRA, CDR2 YSYEKL, per germline. The CDR3 extends over 15 amino acids. Trimming removed 1 base from V and 2 bases from J; junction bases left unmatched: 4.

The chain recombines TRBV29-1 with TRBJ2-7, with D maybe TRBD1 (5 bases). The CDR3 has 13 residues. Germline V gives CDR1 SQVTM, CDR2 ANQGSEA. The V end lost 4 bases, the J end lost 1 base, and 11 bases lay between the germline ends. The CDR3 loop is CSVGQLSSYEQYF. The CDR3 DNA sequence: TGCAGCGTTGGACAGTTATCTTCCTACGAGCAGTACTTC.

This chain uses TRBV20-1 with TRBJ2-7; D may be TRBD2 (5 bases). The germline V and J ends were trimmed by 0 bases and 4 bases, with 10 bases remaining between them. CDR3 length: 13 residues. Germline lookup yields CDR1 DFQATT and CDR2 SNEGSKA (reference sequence). The CDR3 region has the DNA TGCAGTGCTAGAGATTCCGGGGAGTACGAGCAGTACTTC. Residues: CSARDSGEYEQYF.

The V and J genes are TRBV30 and TRBJ1-3, with TRBD1 as a possible D gene (5 bases). This CDR3 is 13 amino acids long. Germline-derived CDR1 and CDR2 are GTSNPN and SVGIG (reference sequence). Deletions cut 1 base from V and 4 bases from J, with 8 bases between. The CDR3 coding sequence is TGTGCCTGGAGTGAAGGGGTGGGAAACACCATATATTTT. Protein product: CAWSEGVGNTIYF.

This clonotype came up once. The genes are TRBV4-1 and TRBJ2-5, with D perhaps matching TRBD1 (6 bases). Germline CDR1 is MGHRA and CDR2 is YSYEKL. This CDR3 contains 17 residues. Trimming cost V 0 bases and J 3 bases, with 17 bases left between them. As DNA, the CDR3 is TGCGCCAGCAGCCAAGAACCACTCGGGGCAGGGGAAGAGACCCAGTACTTC. Protein: CASSQEPLGAGEETQYF.

Points on this clonotype: The junction and the germline gene differ at one end; a read error may be behind it. This chain uses TRBV9 with TRBJ2-5; no firm D call. The CDR3 loop spans 13 amino acids. Germline V gives CDR1 SGDLS, CDR2 YYNGEE. The CDR3 nucleotides are TGTGCCAACAGCGCGCAGAACCAAGAGACCCAGTACTTC. Its translation: CANSAQNQETQYF.

Only a few counts were recorded for this clonotype. The chain employs TRBV4-1 and TRBJ2-5; D ambiguous. CDR3 length: 13 amino acids. V was trimmed by 4 bases and J by 1 base, leaving 7 bases between them. Germline CDR1 is MGHRA and CDR2 is YSYEKL. CDR3: CASSRGSQETQYF. The CDR3 DNA sequence: TGCGCCAGCAGCCGTGGCAGCCAAGAGACCCAGTACTTC.

The chain uses TRBV20-1 and TRBJ2-7; D remains unclear. Germline V gives CDR1 DFQATT, CDR2 SNEGSKA (reference sequence). This CDR3 is 13 amino acids long. The V end was cut by 4 bases, the J end by 3 bases, with 13 bases between. The chain's CDR3 is CSATGTHRYEQYF. CDR3 bases: TGCAGTGCTACAGGAACCCACCGCTACGAGCAGTACTTC.

The count of this clonotype is one. V is TRBV13 and J is TRBJ1-3, with D unclear. Germline-derived CDR1 and CDR2 are PRHDT and FYEKMQ (reference sequence). The germline V and J ends were trimmed by 0 bases and 4 bases, with 7 bases remaining between them. The CDR3 contains 14 residues. CDR3 nucleotide sequence: TGTGCCAGCAGCTTAGGCCTGCCGGGAAACACCATATATTTT. This codes for CASSLGLPGNTIYF.

This clonotype came up once. V is TRBV27 and J is TRBJ2-1, with no clear D. The germline V gene has CDR1 MNHEY and CDR2 SMNVEV (reference sequence). The CDR3 spans 11 residues. V dropped 7 bases and J dropped 7 bases, with 8 bases sitting between them. In DNA form, the CDR3 reads TGTGCCAGCAATATCGGAAATGAGCAGTTCTTC. This gives the protein CASNIGNEQFF.

This clonotype showed up just once. The V gene is TRBV2, the J gene TRBJ2-5; a weak D match, TRBD2 (6 bases). Trimming took 4 bases from V and 5 from J, leaving 14 bases between them. The CDR3 has 14 amino acids. CDR1 is SNHLY and CDR2 is FYNNEI in the germline V gene. CDR3 DNA sequence: TGTGCCAGCAGTGCACCGGGACTGCCTGAGACCCAGTACTTC. The encoded protein is CASSAPGLPETQYF.